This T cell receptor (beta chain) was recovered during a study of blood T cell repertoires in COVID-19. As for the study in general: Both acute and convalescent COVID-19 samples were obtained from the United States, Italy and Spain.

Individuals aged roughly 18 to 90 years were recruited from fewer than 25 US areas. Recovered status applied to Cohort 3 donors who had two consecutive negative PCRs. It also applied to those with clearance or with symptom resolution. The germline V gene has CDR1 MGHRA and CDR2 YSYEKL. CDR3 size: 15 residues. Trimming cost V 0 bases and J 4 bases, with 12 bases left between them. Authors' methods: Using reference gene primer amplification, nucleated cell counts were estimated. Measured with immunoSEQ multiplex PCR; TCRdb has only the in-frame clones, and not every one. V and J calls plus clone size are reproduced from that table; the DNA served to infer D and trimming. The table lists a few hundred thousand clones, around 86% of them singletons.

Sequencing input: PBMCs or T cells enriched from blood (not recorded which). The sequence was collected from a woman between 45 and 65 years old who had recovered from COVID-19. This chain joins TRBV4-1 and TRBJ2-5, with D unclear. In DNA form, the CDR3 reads TGCGCCAGCAGCCAAGATGAGGTGGTTAGAGAGACCCAGTACTTC. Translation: CASSQDEVVRETQYF.